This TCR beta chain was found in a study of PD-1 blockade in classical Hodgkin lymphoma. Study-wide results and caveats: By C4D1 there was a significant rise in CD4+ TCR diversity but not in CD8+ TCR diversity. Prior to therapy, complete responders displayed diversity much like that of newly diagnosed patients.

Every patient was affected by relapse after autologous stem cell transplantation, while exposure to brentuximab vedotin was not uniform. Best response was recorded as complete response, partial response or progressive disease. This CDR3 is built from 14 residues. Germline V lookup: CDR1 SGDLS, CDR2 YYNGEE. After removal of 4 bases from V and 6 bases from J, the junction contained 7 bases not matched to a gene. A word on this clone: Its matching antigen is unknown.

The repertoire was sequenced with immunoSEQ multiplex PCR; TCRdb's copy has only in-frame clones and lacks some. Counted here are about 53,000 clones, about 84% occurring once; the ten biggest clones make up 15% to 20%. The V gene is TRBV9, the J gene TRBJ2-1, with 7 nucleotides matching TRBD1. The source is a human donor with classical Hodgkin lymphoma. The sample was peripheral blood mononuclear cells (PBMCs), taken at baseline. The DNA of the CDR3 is TGTGCCAGCAGCTTACGGACAGGCTCCAATGAGCAGTTCTTC. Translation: CASSLRTGSNEQFF. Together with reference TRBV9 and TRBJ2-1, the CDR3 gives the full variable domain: DSGVTQTPKHLITATGQRVTLRCSPRSGDLSVYWYQQSLDQGLQFLIQYYNGEERAKGNILERFSAQQFPDLHSELNLSSLELGDSALYFCASSLRTGSNEQFFGPGTRLTVL.